These 2 T cell receptor beta chains were sequenced from one sample in a study of T cells in localized non-small cell lung cancer (dated by TCRdb to the early 2020s). The library was made by the immunoSEQ multiplex PCR assay. The table was pulled from immuneACCESS by TCRdb, which kept in-frame rearrangements only. Such tables lose some clones; where checked, under half of the loss comes from unresolved V genes, and the rest has no known cause. For this sample the table gives tens of thousands of clones, of which approximately 80% were detected only once. Of the sample, roughly 17% is held by the ten largest clones. Here the sequenced sample was peripheral blood, taken before any cancer treatment. Every receptor here comes from a male donor older than 55 with stage III squamous cell lung carcinoma.

This chain links TRBV5-1 with TRBJ2-7; 9 bases map to TRBD2. In germline, CDR1 is SGHRS, CDR2 YFSETQ. The CDR3 is 15 residues long. Losses at the gene ends were 4 bases for V and 4 bases for J; bases not matched to a gene: 9. The CDR3 sequence: CASSPRGAGGYEQYF. The CDR3 nucleotides read TGCGCCAGCAGCCCTCGAGGAGCGGGAGGTTACGAGCAGTACTTC.

V is TRBV19 and J is TRBJ1-2; TRBD1 might be the D (6 bases). Germline loops: CDR1 LNHDA, CDR2 SQIVND (reference sequence). Between the trimmed V and J ends, which lost 7 bases and 1 base, there was a span of 13 bases. This CDR3 contains 14 residues. CDR3 coding DNA: TGTGCCAGTAAGGTGGGGGGCGTTAACTATGGCTACACCTTC. The encoded protein is CASKVGGVNYGYTF. Combining the CDR3 with reference TRBV19 and TRBJ1-2 gives the whole variable domain DGGITQSPKYLFRKEGQNVTLSCEQNLNHDAMYWYRQDPGQGLRLIYYSQIVNDFQKGDIAEGYSVSREKKESFPLTVTSAQKNPTAFYLCASKVGGVNYGYTFGSGTRLTVV.